Below are 27 T cell receptor beta chains sequenced from a single sample in a study of cytomegalovirus exposure and HLA in healthy donors. The PCR had 60 Vbeta and 13 Jbeta primers. Libraries were prepared by immunoSEQ multiplex PCR; TCRdb keeps only in-frame clonotypes and omits some of them. The sample holds approximately 59,000 clones, approximately 60% seen once. Sequences were obtained from PBMCs. These receptor sequences come from a man aged 30-40 years in good health and CMV-seronegative.

This clone has a handful of counts. V is TRBV5-3 and J is TRBJ1-2, with D perhaps TRBD1 (5 bases). TRBV5-3 is designated an ORF whose function remains uncertain. Trimming removed 2 bases from V and 4 bases from J, with 9 bases in between. CDR3 size: 13 residues. As DNA, the CDR3 is TGTGCCAGAAGCTTCGGGGGGATCTATGGCTACACCTTC. It specifies CARSFGGIYGYTF.

The chain combines TRBV6-1 with TRBJ2-7; 8 bases match TRBD1. From germline, CDR1 is MNHNS and CDR2 SASEGT. The CDR3 contains 15 residues. V was pared by 1 base and J by 3 bases, with 5 bases of the junction left unmatched. This CDR3 reads CASSEGGTGVYEQYF. CDR3 in DNA: TGTGCCAGCAGTGAAGGGGGGACAGGCGTCTACGAGCAGTACTTC.

The chain carries TRBV7-2 and TRBJ2-5, with 7 bases aligning to TRBD2. This CDR3 region has 14 residues. The ends lost 0 bases at V and 2 bases at J; junction bases unmatched: 0. Germline V CDR1 and CDR2: SGHTA, FQGNSA. The CDR3 nucleotides are TGTGCCAGCAGCTTAGCGGGAGGGCAAGAGACCCAGTACTTC. It codes for CASSLAGGQETQYF.

V usage is TRBV5-1 and J usage is TRBJ2-1, with 8 bases fitting TRBD2. V shed 5 bases, J shed 2 bases, and the junction held 3 bases outside the gene matches. There are 14 residues in the CDR3. Germline CDR1 reads SGHRS; CDR2 reads YFSETQ. The CDR3 sequence: CASRLAGTYNEQFF. The DNA for the CDR3 is TGCGCCAGCAGATTAGCGGGAACCTACAATGAGCAGTTCTTC.

The chain uses TRBV6-1 and TRBJ1-6; 7 bases align to TRBD1. V gave up 5 bases and J gave up 10 bases; unmatched junction bases: 8. The germline CDR1 and CDR2 sequences are MNHNS and SASEGT. CDR3 length equals 14 residues. The CDR3 nucleotides read TGTGCCAGCAGTTCTACAGGGGATAGGTCACCCCTCCACTTT. Protein: CASSSTGDRSPLHF.

This clone turned up a few times. V and J are TRBV2 and TRBJ1-6; no clear D gene. The V gene lost 2 bases and the J gene lost 10 bases, with 3 bases spanning the gap. The V gene's germline CDR1 is SNHLY and CDR2 FYNNEI. The CDR3 consists of 11 residues. CDR3 sequence: CASSERSPLHF. CDR3 DNA sequence: TGTGCCAGCAGTGAACGGTCACCCCTCCACTTT.

The J gene is TRBJ2-5, the V gene TRBV5-1; the match to TRBD1 covers 9 bases. Trimming took 4 bases from V and 0 from J; bases not matched to a gene: 4. CDR1 and CDR2 (germline): SGHRS, YFSETQ. CDR3 length equals 15 residues. The CDR3 sequence: CASSRDRAYQETQYF. Here the CDR3 DNA reads TGCGCCAGCAGCCGGGACAGGGCGTACCAAGAGACCCAGTACTTC.

This clone appeared a single time. The V call is TRBV5-1, the J call TRBJ2-3, with a weak D call TRBD2 (6 bases). The CDR3 runs 14 residues. Per the germline V gene, CDR1 is SGHRS and CDR2 is YFSETQ. V was pared by 7 bases and J by 0 bases, with 12 bases between. The CDR3, as DNA: TGCGCCAGCCGGGGAGGTTCTAGCACAGATACGCAGTATTTT. Translating gives CASRGGSSTDTQYF.

The J gene is TRBJ2-5, the V gene TRBV5-1; the D gene is possibly TRBD2 (5 bases). The CDR3 runs 13 residues. Between the trimmed V and J ends, which lost 4 bases and 5 bases, there was a span of 12 bases. CDR1 and CDR2 from the germline V gene are SGHRS and YFSETQ. This chain's CDR3 is CASSRASRETQYF. CDR3 nucleotides: TGCGCCAGCAGCAGAGCTAGCAGGGAGACCCAGTACTTC.

The count of this clone is one. The chain joins TRBV5-1 to TRBJ2-1; tentatively, D is TRBD1 (5 bases). This CDR3 contains 15 residues. V was shortened by 0 bases and J by 6 bases, with 13 bases between the two germline ends. Germline V gene lookup returns CDR1 SGHRS and CDR2 YFSETQ. The CDR3 spells CASSLGAGKGNEQFF. The CDR3, as DNA: TGCGCCAGCAGCTTGGGGGCAGGGAAGGGCAATGAGCAGTTCTTC.

The chain employs TRBV7-2 and TRBJ2-3, with TRBD1 matching 9 bases. The CDR3 sequence is 17 residues long. V lost 3 bases, J lost 1 base, and 8 bases stayed unmatched. The V gene's germline CDR1 is SGHTA and CDR2 FQGNSA. CDR3 loop: CASSFHRDRDGTDTQYF. The DNA of the CDR3 is TGTGCCAGCAGCTTCCACCGGGACAGGGATGGCACAGATACGCAGTATTTT.

By frequency in the sample, this clone is medium-sized. The V and J genes are TRBV14 and TRBJ2-3; 9 nucleotides agree with TRBD1. Trimming at V came to 1 base and at J to 4 bases, leaving 6 bases not matched to a gene. Per germline, CDR1 SGHDN and CDR2 FVKESK. CDR3 size: 16 residues. The CDR3 DNA reads TGTGCCAGCAGCCAAGGGGAGACAGGGGGAGCAGATACGCAGTATTTT. Protein: CASSQGETGGADTQYF.

The V call is TRBV6-5, the J call TRBJ2-1, with unresolved D. The CDR3 loop spans 11 amino acids. Germline loops: CDR1 MNHEY, CDR2 SVGAGI. The ends were cut back, 8 bases at V and 4 bases at J, with 6 bases in the middle. The CDR3 here is CASRDYNEQFF. The CDR3 coding sequence is TGTGCCAGCCGAGATTACAATGAGCAGTTCTTC.

The chain recombines TRBV19 with TRBJ1-2; perhaps TRBD1 as D (6 bases). Trimming pared 1 base from V and 8 bases from J, leaving 11 bases between. The length of the CDR3 is 13 residues. CDR1 is LNHDA and CDR2 is SQIVND in the germline V gene (reference sequence). The CDR3 DNA follows: TGTGCCAGTAGTATAGTTGCAGGGGACGGCTACACCTTC. It yields the protein CASSIVAGDGYTF.

The chain links TRBV30 to TRBJ2-1; the D gene is possibly TRBD2 (6 bases). CDR3 size: 13 residues. V was shortened by 2 bases and J by 6 bases, with 11 bases between the two germline ends. Germline values: CDR1 GTSNPN, CDR2 SVGIG (reference sequence). The CDR3 reads CAWSSASANEQFF. The CDR3, as DNA: TGTGCCTGGAGTTCAGCTAGCGCCAATGAGCAGTTCTTC.

The chain employs TRBV9 and TRBJ1-2, with a possible D match to TRBD1 (6 bases). CDR1 is SGDLS, CDR2 YYNGEE, per germline. V lost 4 bases and J 7 bases, leaving 20 bases between the germline ends. CDR3 length: 15 amino acids. CDR3 residues: CASSSFGRGQGGYTF. The CDR3 region has the DNA TGTGCCAGCAGCTCCTTCGGGAGGGGACAAGGTGGCTACACCTTC.

This chain uses TRBV4-2 with TRBJ1-2; perhaps TRBD1 as D (5 bases). V was clipped by 0 bases and J by 2 bases, with 10 bases between them. This CDR3 is built from 15 residues. Germline-derived CDR1 and CDR2 are LGHNA and YNFKEQ. In DNA, the CDR3 is TGTGCCAGCAGCCAAGATCTGGCAGGGAACTATGGCTACACCTTC. It specifies CASSQDLAGNYGYTF.

Concerning this clone itself: The junction departs from the called germline gene at one end, perhaps through a read error. Here the CDR3 reads CASSYSPGGNTEAFF. The DNA for the CDR3 is TGTGCCAGCAGCTACTCCCCAGGGGGGAACACTGAAGCTTTCTTT. The gene calls are TRBV6-6 and TRBJ1-1; 7 bases are shared with TRBD1. CDR3 size: 15 residues. Germline-derived CDR1 and CDR2 are MNHNY and SVGAGI (reference sequence).

V is TRBV7-2 and J is TRBJ1-6, with 9 positions matching TRBD1. V was clipped by 7 bases and J by 7 bases; unmatched bases: 5. Germline CDR1 and CDR2: SGHTA and FQGNSA. The CDR3 spans 14 residues. CDR3 sequence (DNA): TGTGCCAGCAAAACCGGGACAGGGAATTCACCCCTCCACTTT. Translating gives CASKTGTGNSPLHF.

The chain employs TRBV4-2 and TRBJ2-1; 9 nucleotides match TRBD2. Germline assignment: CDR1 LGHNA and CDR2 YNFKEQ. The CDR3 is made up of 16 amino acids. With V trimmed by 5 bases and J by 3 bases, 8 bases remained unmatched. The CDR3 DNA sequence: TGTGCCAGCAGCATTCTAGCGGGAACCAACTACAATGAGCAGTTCTTC. It translates to CASSILAGTNYNEQFF.

This sequence joins TRBV23-1 and TRBJ1-5; 8 nucleotides line up with TRBD1. TRBV23-1 is annotated as an ORF whose role is uncertain. The CDR3 contains 17 residues. Germline trimming cut 4 bases from V and 1 base from J; bases unmatched to any gene: 9. The CDR3 nucleotides are TGCGCCAGCAGTCGTGACAGGGGCGTAGTGAGCAATCAGCCCCAGCATTTT. It is translated as CASSRDRGVVSNQPQHF.

This clone turned up a few times. The chain couples TRBV27 to TRBJ2-7; D gene ambiguous. The CDR3 has 13 amino acids. V dropped 0 bases and J dropped 2 bases, with 5 bases sitting between them. The germline V gene has CDR1 MNHEY and CDR2 SMNVEV (reference sequence). In DNA, the CDR3 is TGTGCCAGCAGTTTATCCCGTACCTACGAGCAGTACTTC. Translating it yields CASSLSRTYEQYF.

The V call is TRBV12-5, the J call TRBJ1-1, with 8 bases fitting TRBD1. Germline V lookup: CDR1 LGHNT, CDR2 FRNRAP. The CDR3 extends over 18 amino acids. V gave up 2 bases and J gave up 0 bases; unmatched junction bases: 11. The CDR3 DNA reads as TGTGCTAGTGGTTTGACAGAACCCAGGGGGCGCTTGAACACTGAAGCTTTCTTT. The encoded protein is CASGLTEPRGRLNTEAFF.

The V call is TRBV7-2, the J call TRBJ2-6, with 7 bases lining up with TRBD1. The CDR3 is 17 amino acids. In germline, CDR1 is SGHTA, CDR2 FQGNSA. V shed 3 bases, J shed 0 bases, and the junction held 5 bases outside the gene matches. CDR3 in amino acids: CASSLDRPSSGANVLTF. The CDR3 DNA reads TGTGCCAGCAGCTTGGACAGGCCGAGCTCTGGGGCCAACGTCCTGACTTTC.

As regards this clone: Other DNA sequences from this sample encode an identical CDR3 as well. The J gene is TRBJ2-7, the V gene TRBV29-1; the match to TRBD1 covers 9 bases. With 6 bases clipped from V and 0 bases from J, the junction kept 3 bases outside the gene matches. Germline V gives CDR1 SQVTM, CDR2 ANQGSEA. This CDR3 is built from 13 residues. The CDR3 DNA reads TGCAGCGTCGGGACAGGGAGCTCCTACGAGCAGTACTTC. It codes for CSVGTGSSYEQYF.

The V call is TRBV9, the J call TRBJ1-1; TRBD1 agrees at 10 bases. Germline loops: CDR1 SGDLS, CDR2 YYNGEE. V dropped 0 bases and J dropped 0; count of bases not matched to a gene: 14. This CDR3 comprises 20 residues. DNA of the CDR3: TGTGCCAGCAGCGTAGCTACGACAGGGGGCGGGTATCCGATGAACACTGAAGCTTTCTTT. This encodes CASSVATTGGGYPMNTEAFF.

There are a few counts of this clone. V is TRBV6-1 and J is TRBJ1-1; TRBD1 aligns across 10 bases. Germline V gives CDR1 MNHNS, CDR2 SASEGT. Unmatched junction bases numbered 3, after V lost 6 bases and J lost 5 bases. The CDR3 contains 13 residues. The CDR3 loop reads CASRPGQGTEAFF. For the CDR3, the DNA is TGTGCCAGCAGGCCGGGACAGGGGACTGAAGCTTTCTTT.